This T cell receptor beta chain was recovered during a study of shared clonotypes between healthy human individuals. CDR3 size: 14 residues. Germline V gives CDR1 SGDLS, CDR2 YYNGEE. The V and J ends lost 0 bases and 3 bases respectively, with 7 bases between them. Libraries were prepared by immunoSEQ multiplex PCR; TCRdb keeps only in-frame clonotypes and omits some of them. The data contain 560,000 or so clones, roughly 96% of them seen just once; the ten biggest clones take up approximately 0.1%. Study observations and caveats: Several donors held approximately 4.5% of naive CD4 clonotypes in common.

CD45RO-negative, CCR7-positively selected cells formed the naive CD8 fraction, excluding terminally differentiated effector memory CD45RA+ cells. For this clone: Antigen specificity is unknown.

The chain recombines TRBV9 with TRBJ1-5, with TRBD1 as a possible D gene (5 bases). The TCR sequence derives from a woman younger than 45 in good health. Sequencing input: naive CD8+ T cells sorted from blood. CDR3 loop: CASSVAGNNQPQHF. Written as DNA, the CDR3 is TGTGCCAGCAGCGTAGCAGGGAACAATCAGCCCCAGCATTTT.